This TCR beta chain was captured by sequencing in a study of cytomegalovirus exposure and HLA in healthy donors. This clone was detected only a few times. The CDR3 length is 15 residues. V lost 4 bases to trimming and J lost 3 bases; unmatched junction nucleotides: 7. Per germline, CDR1 SGHTA and CDR2 FQGNSA. It was with 60 Vbeta and 13 Jbeta primers that the PCR ran. TCRdb's copy holds only in-frame clones and misses some; the assay was immunoSEQ multiplex PCR. This sample has over 150,000 clones, with 80% to 90% found just once. V gene TRBV7-2 combines with J gene TRBJ2-7, with 9 bases matching TRBD1. The sequenced material came from PBMCs. This clonotype originated in a woman aged 25 to 39 in good health and CMV-seropositive. CDR3 sequence: CASSSTGTGLYEQYF. The DNA for the CDR3 is TGTGCCAGCAGCTCAACCGGGACAGGGCTCTACGAGCAGTACTTC.